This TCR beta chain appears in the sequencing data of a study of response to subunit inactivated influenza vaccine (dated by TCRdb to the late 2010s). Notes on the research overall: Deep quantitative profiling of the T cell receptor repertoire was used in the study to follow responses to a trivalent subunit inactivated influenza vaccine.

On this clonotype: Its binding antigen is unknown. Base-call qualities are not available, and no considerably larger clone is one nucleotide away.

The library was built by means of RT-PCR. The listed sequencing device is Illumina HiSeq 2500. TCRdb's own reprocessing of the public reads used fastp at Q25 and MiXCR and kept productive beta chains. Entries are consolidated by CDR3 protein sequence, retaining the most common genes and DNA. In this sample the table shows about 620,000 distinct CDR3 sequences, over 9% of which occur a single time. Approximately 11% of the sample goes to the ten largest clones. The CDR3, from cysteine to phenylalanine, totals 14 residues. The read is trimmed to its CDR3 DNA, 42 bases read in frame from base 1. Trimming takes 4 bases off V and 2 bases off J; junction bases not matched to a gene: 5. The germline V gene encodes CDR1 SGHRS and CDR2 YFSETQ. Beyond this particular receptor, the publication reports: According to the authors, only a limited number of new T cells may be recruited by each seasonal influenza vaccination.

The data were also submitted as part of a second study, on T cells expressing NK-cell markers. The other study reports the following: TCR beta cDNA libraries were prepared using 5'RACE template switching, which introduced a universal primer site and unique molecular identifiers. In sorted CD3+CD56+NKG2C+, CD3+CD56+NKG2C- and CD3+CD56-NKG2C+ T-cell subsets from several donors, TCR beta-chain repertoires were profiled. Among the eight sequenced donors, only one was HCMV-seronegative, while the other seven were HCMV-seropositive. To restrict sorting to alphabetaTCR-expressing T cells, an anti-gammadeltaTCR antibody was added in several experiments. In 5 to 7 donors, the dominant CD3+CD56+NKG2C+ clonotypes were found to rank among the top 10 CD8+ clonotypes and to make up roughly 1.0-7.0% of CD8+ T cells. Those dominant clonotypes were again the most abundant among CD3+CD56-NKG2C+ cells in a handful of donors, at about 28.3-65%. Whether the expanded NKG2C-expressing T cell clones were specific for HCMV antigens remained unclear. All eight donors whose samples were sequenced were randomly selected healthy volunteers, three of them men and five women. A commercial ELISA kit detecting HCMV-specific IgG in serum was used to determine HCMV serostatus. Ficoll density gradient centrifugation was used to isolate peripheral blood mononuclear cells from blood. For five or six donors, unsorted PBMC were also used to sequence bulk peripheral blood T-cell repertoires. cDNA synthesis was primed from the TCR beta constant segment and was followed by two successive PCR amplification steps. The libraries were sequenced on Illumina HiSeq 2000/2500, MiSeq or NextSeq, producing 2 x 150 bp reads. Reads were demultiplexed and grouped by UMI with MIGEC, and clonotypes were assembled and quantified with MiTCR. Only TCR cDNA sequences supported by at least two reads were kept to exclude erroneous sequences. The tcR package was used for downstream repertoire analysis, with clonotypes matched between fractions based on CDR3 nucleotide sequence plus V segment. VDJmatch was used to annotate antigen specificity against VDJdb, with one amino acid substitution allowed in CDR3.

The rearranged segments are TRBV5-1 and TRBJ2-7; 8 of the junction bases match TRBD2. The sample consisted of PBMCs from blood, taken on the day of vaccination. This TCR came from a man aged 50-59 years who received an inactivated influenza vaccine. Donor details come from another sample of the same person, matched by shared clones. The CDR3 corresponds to CASSASGPAYEQYF. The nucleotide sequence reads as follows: TGCGCCAGCAGCGCTAGCGGGCCCGCCTACGAGCAGTACTTC.